Presented here are 22 T cell receptor beta chains from one specimen sequenced in a study of human T cells and chemical hapten exposure. TCRdb used MiXCR to reprocess the RACE reads, holding one entry per CDR3 protein. The sample includes 42,000 or so distinct CDR3 sequences, around 8.9% of them seen just once. As for time point: patch test 2, 6 weeks after DPC sensitization. The treatment here: therapeutic diphenylcyclopropenone sensitization with weekly scalp DPC. The source material was whole blood, sampled in connection with sensitization to the hapten diphenylcyclopropenone (DPC). The receptor set was obtained from a woman aged 40 to 50 with alopecia areata. Some clones in this sample may be carry-over from other donors' samples.

This clonotype showed up just a few times. The rearrangement joins TRBV7-6 to TRBJ2-1, with 7 bases identical to TRBD2. Germline trimming cut 2 bases from V and 0 bases from J; bases unmatched to any gene: 1. Germline V gene sequence: CDR1 SGHVS, CDR2 FNYEAQ. This CDR3 has 15 amino acids. CDR3 bases: TGTGCCAGCAGCTTATGGGGGGGCTCCTACAATGAGCAGTTCTTC. This gives the protein CASSLWGGSYNEQFF.

This clonotype was seen repeatedly, ten times or more. The genes are TRBV2 and TRBJ1-4; D uncertain. From germline, CDR1 is SNHLY and CDR2 FYNNEI. Trimming removed 2 bases from V and 4 bases from J, with 5 bases in between. The CDR3 spans 13 residues. In nucleotides, the CDR3 is TGTGCCAGCAGTGAAATCGTTAATGAAAAACTGTTTTTT. Protein: CASSEIVNEKLFF.

There are many counts of this clonotype. The V gene is TRBV5-1, the J gene TRBJ1-1; 11 positions match TRBD1. CDR1 SGHRS and CDR2 YFSETQ come from the germline V gene. The J segment lost 6 bases and the V segment lost 5 bases, leaving 3 bases of the junction unmatched. CDR3 size: 13 residues. This CDR3 reads CASRDRGRAEAFF. In nucleotides, the CDR3 is TGCGCCAGCAGGGACAGGGGGCGCGCTGAAGCTTTCTTT.

The table lists this clonotype with many counts. This chain links TRBV6-2 or TRBV6-3 with TRBJ2-5; 12 bases match TRBD2. Germline CDR1 and CDR2: MNHEY and SVGEGT. The junction had 8 bases not matched to a gene; V was cut back by 5 bases and J by 4 bases. This CDR3 is built from 16 residues. The CDR3 sequence is CASSDDGTSGSETQYF. For the CDR3, the DNA is TGTGCCAGCAGTGATGACGGGACTAGCGGGTCAGAGACCCAGTACTTC.

Ten or more counts support this clonotype. J is TRBJ2-3 and V is TRBV19; the D gene is possibly TRBD2 (5 bases). The germline V and J ends were trimmed by 3 bases and 8 bases, with 9 bases remaining between them. Germline V gives CDR1 LNHDA, CDR2 SQIVND (reference sequence). The CDR3 runs to 12 residues. CDR3 nucleotides: TGTGCCAGTAGTATCACGGGGTCTACGCAGTATTTT. Translating gives CASSITGSTQYF.

The chain couples TRBV6-5 to TRBJ1-4, with TRBD1 as a possible D gene (6 bases). Germline assignment: CDR1 MNHEY and CDR2 SVGAGI. V gave up 2 bases and J gave up 7 bases, with 11 bases separating them. The CDR3 length is 14 residues. The DNA for the CDR3 is TGTGCCAGCAGTTACGGGGGGGGCGTTGAAAAACTGTTTTTT. Amino acids: CASSYGGGVEKLFF.

The chain uses TRBV27 and TRBJ2-1; possible D gene TRBD2, 6 bases. The CDR3 is made up of 14 amino acids. Germline lookup yields CDR1 MNHEY and CDR2 SMNVEV (reference sequence). Trimming cost V 7 bases and J 4 bases, with 14 bases left between them. This CDR3 reads CASTRGESYNEQFF. The CDR3 nucleotides read TGTGCCAGCACTCGCGGGGAGAGTTACAATGAGCAGTTCTTC.

This clonotype was observed at least ten times. The chain employs TRBV25-1 and TRBJ2-2; the match to TRBD1 covers 7 bases. There are 15 residues in the CDR3. V dropped 3 bases and J dropped 6; count of bases not matched to a gene: 7. Germline values: CDR1 MGHDK, CDR2 SYGVNS. This CDR3 is CASSEGQGDAGELFF. CDR3 sequence (DNA): TGTGCCAGCAGTGAGGGGCAGGGGGATGCCGGGGAGCTGTTTTTT.

This clonotype was seen ten or more times. The chain employs TRBV30 and TRBJ1-1; D ambiguous. V dropped 1 base and J dropped 3 bases, with 15 bases sitting between them. From germline, CDR1 is GTSNPN and CDR2 SVGIG (reference sequence). This CDR3 has 15 amino acids. The CDR3 DNA follows: TGTGCCTGGAGTGGAGACGGGCTTGTGGACACTGAAGCTTTCTTT. Its protein product is CAWSGDGLVDTEAFF.

V usage is TRBV29-1 and J usage is TRBJ2-5; 8 bases align to TRBD1. With V trimmed by 5 bases and J by 3 bases, 5 bases remained unmatched. The length of the CDR3 is 13 residues. Germline CDR1 is SQVTM and CDR2 is ANQGSEA. The CDR3 protein is CSVLGQGKETQYF. CDR3 nucleotide sequence: TGCAGCGTTTTAGGACAGGGCAAAGAGACCCAGTACTTC.

This clonotype was seen repeatedly, ten times or more. The rearrangement uses TRBV29-1 and TRBJ2-3; 10 bases map to TRBD2. The germline V gene encodes CDR1 SQVTM and CDR2 ANQGSEA. V lost 2 bases, J lost 5 bases, and 10 bases stayed unmatched. The CDR3 spans 16 residues. CDR3 in DNA: TGCAGCGTTGAACTTCCTAGCGGGGGAATCGTAGATACGCAGTATTTT. Translation: CSVELPSGGIVDTQYF.

This clonotype was seen a few times. The V and J genes are TRBV15 and TRBJ1-5; the D is unclear. CDR3 length: 17 amino acids. In germline, CDR1 is LNHNV, CDR2 YYDKDF (reference sequence). V dropped 1 base and J dropped 0 bases, with 13 bases sitting between them. CDR3 DNA sequence: TGTGCCACCAGCAGAGGAGCACGCGGAGTTAGCAATCAGCCCCAGCATTTT. It encodes CATSRGARGVSNQPQHF.

This clonotype was picked up a small number of times. The V and J genes are TRBV12-3 or TRBV12-4 and TRBJ1-3; D remains ambiguous. V dropped 6 bases and J dropped 0 bases, with 6 bases sitting between them. The CDR3 is 13 residues long. The CDR3 DNA is TGTGCCAGCAGACTGAGCTCTGGAAACACCATATATTTT. It encodes CASRLSSGNTIYF.

This clonotype appeared many times. The chain has TRBV4-1 and TRBJ1-1; unclear D gene. Germline V lookup: CDR1 MGHRA, CDR2 YSYEKL. V lost 1 base and J lost 10, with 19 bases in between. The CDR3 contains 15 residues. CDR3 nucleotides: TGCGCCAGCAGCCAAGCCCGGACGGATCAGACATCAGCTTTCTTT. Translating it yields CASSQARTDQTSAFF.

This clonotype has at least ten counts. The chain couples TRBV6-6 to TRBJ2-7; possibly TRBD1 or TRBD2 for D (5 bases each). This CDR3 is 15 amino acids long. V shed 7 bases and J shed 0 bases, with 16 bases lying between them. The germline V gene encodes CDR1 MNHNY and CDR2 SVGAGI (reference sequence). The CDR3 nucleotides read TGTGCCAGCACCCCGGGGCAGATCAGCTCCTACGAGCAGTACTTC. Residues: CASTPGQISSYEQYF.

In this sample, this clonotype turned up a few times. The V gene is TRBV7-9, the J gene TRBJ1-1; D is unclear. Germline V lookup: CDR1 SEHNR, CDR2 FQNEAQ (reference sequence). This CDR3 is 12 amino acids long. V was pared by 3 bases and J by 4 bases, with 6 bases between. CDR3 DNA: TGTGCCAGCAGCTTCGGTAGCACTGAAGCTTTCTTT. Encoded protein: CASSFGSTEAFF.

This clonotype has ten or more counts. This chain connects TRBV6-2 or TRBV6-3 to TRBJ2-3; TRBD2 is a possible D gene (6 bases). The V gene lost 5 bases and the J gene lost 3 bases, with 18 bases spanning the gap. Germline values: CDR1 MNHEY, CDR2 SVGEGT. The length of the CDR3 is 16 residues. The CDR3 DNA reads TGTGCCAGCAGTAGGGCTCCGGGGGATGGAACAGATACGCAGTATTTT. Translated, it gives CASSRAPGDGTDTQYF.

This clonotype occurred many times. The chain uses TRBV7-8 and TRBJ1-5, with D unclear. Germline V gives CDR1 SGHVS, CDR2 FQNEAQ. The CDR3 length is 13 residues. Trimming removed 5 bases from V and 2 bases from J, with 7 bases in between. The CDR3 protein is CASSEDRNQPQHF. The CDR3 bases are TGTGCCAGCAGCGAAGATCGCAATCAGCCCCAGCATTTT.

This clonotype occurred once. This rearrangement joins TRBV5-1 to TRBJ2-1; unclear D gene. CDR1 and CDR2 from the germline V gene are SGHRS and YFSETQ. The V gene lost 4 bases and the J gene lost 7 bases, with 9 bases spanning the gap. The CDR3 has 12 amino acids. The CDR3 loop reads CASSPAVNEQFF. The CDR3 DNA reads as TGCGCCAGCAGCCCCGCTGTTAATGAGCAGTTCTTC.

This clonotype was recorded at least ten times. DNA of the CDR3: TGTGCCAGCAGCTTAGGGAGGGTCGCGTCACCCCTCCACTTT. It specifies CASSLGRVASPLHF. J is TRBJ1-6 and V is TRBV7-9, with no clear D. CDR3 size: 14 residues. CDR1 SEHNR and CDR2 FQNEAQ come from the germline V gene (reference sequence). Trimming pared 1 base from V and 10 bases from J, leaving 11 bases between.

The V call is TRBV20-1, the J call TRBJ1-5; 7 bases fit TRBD1. J lost 1 base, V lost 5 bases, and 5 bases had no gene match. The germline V gene has CDR1 DFQATT and CDR2 SNEGSKA (reference sequence). This CDR3 is built from 14 residues. DNA for the CDR3: TGCAGTGCTGCGCCGGGACAGAGCAATCAGCCCCAGCATTTT. Translation: CSAAPGQSNQPQHF.

The chain carries TRBV12-5 and TRBJ1-2; a weak D match, TRBD1 (6 bases). The CDR3 loop spans 16 amino acids. The germline V gene has CDR1 LGHNT and CDR2 FRNRAP. Trimming removed 6 bases from V and 2 bases from J, with 19 bases in between. The CDR3 DNA is TGTGCTAGTGGCCGACGGCCGGGACAACCCAACTATGGCTACACCTTC. This encodes CASGRRPGQPNYGYTF.